Presented here are 13 T cell receptor beta chains from one specimen sequenced in a study of CD8+CD57+ T cells in acquired aplastic anemia. Genomic DNA acted as the template from which TCR beta VDJ combination and CDR3 sequence profiling were carried out. From the reads, TCRdb called clonotypes with MiXCR, one entry per CDR3 protein. The table lists approximately 200,000 distinct CDR3 sequences, roughly half of them singletons. What was sequenced was sorted CD4+, CD8+, or CD8+CD57+ T cells (not recorded which) from PBMCs. All receptors derive from a human donor in good health, serving as a control.

The rearrangement joins TRBV10-3 to TRBJ1-2; the D gene is possibly TRBD1 (6 bases). From germline, CDR1 is ENHRY and CDR2 SYGVKD. CDR3 length equals 15 residues. DNA for the CDR3: TGTGTCGTCAGTGAGGCCGTAGGACAGAACTATGGCTACACCTTC. Translated: CVVSEAVGQNYGYTF.

Note on this clonotype: Germline and junction disagree at one end, which may indicate a read error. The V call is TRBV6-4, the J call TRBJ2-3, with 13 bases identical to TRBD2. CDR3 length: 17 residues. The germline CDR1 and CDR2 sequences are MRHNA and SNTAGT. As DNA, the CDR3 is TGTACCAGCATTGGACTAGCGGGGGTTGTCAGCACAGATACGCAGTGTTTT. Translated, it gives CTSIGLAGVVSTDTQCF.

This clonotype was observed a handful of times. The chain combines TRBV19 with TRBJ1-2; D call uncertain. Trimming took 0 bases from V and 6 from J, leaving 14 bases between them. The CDR3 covers 15 residues. The V gene's germline CDR1 is LNHDA and CDR2 SQIVND (reference sequence). The CDR3 spells CASSIDRVGWNGYTF. CDR3 coding DNA: TGTGCCAGTAGTATAGATCGTGTGGGATGGAATGGCTACACCTTC. The variable domain in full, with the rest retrieved from reference TRBV19 and TRBJ1-2, is DGGITQSPKYLFRKEGQNVTLSCEQNLNHDAMYWYRQDPGQGLRLIYYSQIVNDFQKGDIAEGYSVSREKKESFPLTVTSAQKNPTAFYLCASSIDRVGWNGYTFGSGTRLTVV.

A note on this clonotype: With a much larger clone just one base away, this may be a read error. Because the CDR3 is missing its conserved closing phenylalanine or tryptophan, this is likely a read error. The J gene is TRBJ2-1, the V gene TRBV5-4; 8 nucleotides align to TRBD1. Trimming at V came to 5 bases and at J to 2 bases, leaving 6 bases not matched to a gene. This CDR3 spans 15 amino acids. CDR1 and CDR2 (germline): SGHNT, YYREEE (reference sequence). CDR3 amino acids: CASSAGTGAYNEQFL. CDR3 nucleotides: TGTGCCAGCAGTGCCGGGACAGGCGCCTACAATGAGCAGTTCCTC.

The V gene is TRBV20-1, the J gene TRBJ1-5, with a tentative D call TRBD1 (5 bases). This CDR3 is built from 14 residues. Germline values: CDR1 DFQATT, CDR2 SNEGSKA (reference sequence). The V end was cut by 3 bases, the J end by 2 bases, with 11 bases between. The CDR3 reads CSASDGTGNQPQHF. DNA of the CDR3: TGCAGTGCTAGCGACGGGACGGGCAATCAGCCCCAGCATTTT.

CDR3 DNA: TGTGCCAGTAGTATCCCGGGACAACCTAAGGGGACTGAAGCTTTCTTT. It codes for CASSIPGQPKGTEAFF. V and J are TRBV19 and TRBJ1-1; tentatively, D is TRBD1 (6 bases). Trimming removed 3 bases from V and 5 bases from J, with 19 bases in between. Germline V gene lookup returns CDR1 LNHDA and CDR2 SQIVND (reference sequence). The CDR3 totals 16 residues.

With respect to this clonotype: The CDR3 does not close with the conserved phenylalanine or tryptophan, likely indicating a read error. The DNA is left out, because the CDR3 cannot be placed on it with certainty; the CDR3 is given as TCRdb lists it. V is TRBV20-1 and J is TRBJ1-1; the table names TRBD1, a call not compared with the DNA. Germline lookup yields CDR1 DFQATT and CDR2 SNEGSKA (reference sequence). The CDR3 numbers 11 amino acids, ends counted. CDR3 region: CSARVSGTDLL.

A word on this clonotype: A much larger clonotype is one base distant, so this may be a read error. The V and J genes are TRBV6-5 and TRBJ2-1; 7 bases are a match to TRBD1. V trimming: 5 bases; J trimming: 7 bases; junction bases outside the gene matches: 11. Germline-derived CDR1 and CDR2 are MNHEY and SVGAGI. CDR3 size: 15 residues. This CDR3 reads CASSHEIGGWNEQFF. CDR3 in DNA: TGTGCCAGCAGTCACGAGATAGGGGGCTGGAATGAGCAGTTCTTC.

With regard to this clonotype: At one boundary the junction diverges from the germline segment, which might be a read error. The V call is TRBV5-5, the J call TRBJ1-5; 7 positions agree with TRBD1. The length of the CDR3 is 15 residues. Germline V gene data show CDR1 as SGHKS and CDR2 as YYEKEE (reference sequence). CDR3 region: CASSLEGRGYQPQQF. For the CDR3, the DNA is TGTGCCAGCAGCTTGGAGGGCAGGGGGTATCAGCCCCAGCAATTT.

This clonotype was found a few times. This could be a read error, since a much larger clone is one nucleotide away. The chain joins TRBV5-1 to TRBJ2-7; 9 bases are a match to TRBD2. The V and J ends lost 0 bases and 5 bases, in that order; junction bases with no gene match: 9. Germline assignment: CDR1 SGHRS and CDR2 YFSETQ. This CDR3 has 16 residues. The CDR3 region is CASSLARLAGSHEQYF. In DNA, the CDR3 is TGCGCCAGCAGCTTGGCCCGGCTAGCGGGATCCCACGAGCAGTACTTC.

Comments on this clonotype: A read error is likely, as this CDR3 ends without the conserved phenylalanine or tryptophan. No DNA is shown, since the ends of the CDR3 on it are uncertain; the CDR3 is the one TCRdb lists. The chain employs TRBV11-3 and TRBJ1-2; the table calls TRBD1, which could not be checked here. Counting both end residues, the CDR3 totals 15 amino acids. Germline V gene lookup returns CDR1 SGHNT and CDR2 YENEEA. This chain's CDR3 is CASSLDRVEAMATQS.

The chain recombines TRBV20-1 with TRBJ1-5, with D possibly TRBD1 on 6 matching bases. From germline, CDR1 is DFQATT and CDR2 SNEGSKA (reference sequence). There are 15 residues in the CDR3. Trimming took off 4 bases at V and 4 bases at J, with 17 bases between the two ends. Here the CDR3 reads CSATTVDRRNQPQHF. In DNA form, the CDR3 reads TGCAGTGCTACGACCGTCGACAGGCGGAATCAGCCCCAGCATTTT.

A few counts support this clonotype. The V gene is TRBV19, the J gene TRBJ2-2; 9 bases line up with TRBD1. This CDR3 region has 13 residues. Germline values: CDR1 LNHDA, CDR2 SQIVND (reference sequence). J was trimmed by 7 bases and V by 6 bases; bases with no gene match: 3. The CDR3 spells CASRGTGRGELFF. The CDR3 coding sequence is TGTGCCAGTAGGGGGACAGGGCGCGGGGAGCTGTTTTTT.